A selection of T cell receptor beta chains follows, all from one sample in a study of blood T cell repertoires in COVID-19. Here immunoSEQ multiplex PCR was the method, and the copy in TCRdb shows in-frame clones only, minus some. The sample records about 300,000 clones, around 88% being singletons. The sample comprised peripheral blood. Receptors originate from a woman aged 50 to 60 with acute or convalescent COVID-19. Each CDR3 is given with its conserved first and last residue. A D gene is named only where the DNA matches it firmly. Expanded clones get a size class; other rows say once, few or many, or leave the size out.

size	V	D	J	DNA	CDR3
.	TRBV7-2	.	TRBJ2-7	TGTGCCAGCAGTATACAACCGTCCTACGAGCAGTACTTC	CASSIQPSYEQYF
.	TRBV9	TRBD2	TRBJ2-7	TGTGCCAGCAGCGTAGAGTTAGCGGGAGTATACGAGCAGTACTTC	CASSVELAGVYEQYF
.	TRBV7-2	TRBD1	TRBJ2-4	TGTGCCAGCAGCCAAACAGGGGTGCAGTACTTC	CASSQTGVQYF
.	TRBV5-1	.	TRBJ1-3	TGCGCCAGCAGCTTGGGGGCCGGGGGTAATGGAAACACCATATATTTT	CASSLGAGGNGNTIYF
.	TRBV7-2	TRBD2	TRBJ2-1	TGTGCCAGCAGTCTAACTAGCGCCAATGAGCAGTTCTTC	CASSLTSANEQFF
.	TRBV7-3	TRBD1	TRBJ1-1	TGTGCCAGCAGCCCGGGACAGGGGATTGAAGCTTTCTTT	CASSPGQGIEAFF
.	TRBV7-6	.	TRBJ1-2	TGTGCCAGCAGCCCGCCGAATGTACTTGAGAGTGGCTACACCTTC	CASSPPNVLESGYTF
.	TRBV4-3	TRBD1	TRBJ1-6	TGCGCCAGCAGCCGGCGCGGGGACAGGGGGCGGATATGGGATTCACCCCTCCACTTT	CASSRRGDRGRIWDSPLHF
.	TRBV27	TRBD1	TRBJ2-7	TGTGCCAGCAGTTTCTGGGGGACAGGGGGTTCCTACGAGCAGTACTTC	CASSFWGTGGSYEQYF
.	TRBV4-3	TRBD1	TRBJ2-5	TGCGCCAGCAGCCAAGGAGGGACAGGGGAGACCCAGTACTTC	CASSQGGTGETQYF
.	TRBV19	TRBD2	TRBJ2-3	TGTGCCAGTAGTATCGGTTTACGAGCGGGAGAAGACACAGATACGCAGTATTTT	CASSIGLRAGEDTDTQYF
.	TRBV5-1	TRBD2	TRBJ2-1	TGCGCCAGCAGCCATAAGGAGCGGGAGATAGAGGAGCAGTTCTTC	CASSHKEREIEEQFF
.	TRBV7-2	.	TRBJ2-6	TGTGCCAGCAGCTCAGACCGCAGGGTGCGGGGGGCCAACGTCCTGACTTTC	CASSSDRRVRGANVLTF
.	TRBV6-6	.	TRBJ2-7	TGTGCCAGCAGTTACGGGCGAGTGTCCTACGAGCAGTACTTC	CASSYGRVSYEQYF
.	TRBV7-2	TRBD2	TRBJ2-5	TGTGCCAGCAGCTCCCGAAGCGGGGTGGAGACCCAGTACTTC	CASSSRSGVETQYF
.	TRBV7-6	TRBD2	TRBJ2-7	TGTGCCAGCAGTATACTAGCGGGAGGGTCCTACGAGCAGTACTTC	CASSILAGGSYEQYF
.	TRBV27	.	TRBJ2-1	TGTGCCAGTCGGGAAGATTGGCGGGAATACAATGAGCAGTTCTTC	CASREDWREYNEQFF
.	TRBV28	.	TRBJ1-2	TGTGCCAGCCGTGCGGGGGGCTCTGGCTACACCTTC	CASRAGGSGYTF
.	TRBV5-1	TRBD1	TRBJ1-1	TGCGCCAGCAGCTCAGGGACAGGGACGAACACTGAAGCTTTCTTT	CASSSGTGTNTEAFF
.	TRBV9	.	TRBJ1-1	TGTGCCAGCAGCATGGGCGGGGATATCACTGAAGCTTTCTTT	CASSMGGDITEAFF
.	TRBV7-9	TRBD1	TRBJ1-6	TGTGCCAGCAGCTTAGTCGCCCGGGACAGTAATTCACCCCTCCACTTT	CASSLVARDSNSPLHF
.	TRBV7-9	.	TRBJ1-4	TGTGCCAGCAGCTTACAAGGGGAACTGTTTTTT	CASSLQGELFF
.	TRBV5-4	TRBD1	TRBJ2-7	TGTGCCAGCAGCGCGGCGACCGGGACAGGCACCTACGAGCAGTACTTC	CASSAATGTGTYEQYF
once	TRBV18	TRBD1	TRBJ1-1	TGTGCCAGCTCAAAGACAGGGAGCGACACTGAAGCTTTCTTT	CASSKTGSDTEAFF
few	TRBV11-2	.	TRBJ1-2	TGTGCCAGCACCCCCGTGGGCCCCCTCTATGGCTACACCTTC	CASTPVGPLYGYTF
.	TRBV7-2	TRBD1	TRBJ2-5	TGTGCCAGCAGCCCTCGTCCCCCGGGACAGGGTGAAGAGACCCAGTACTTC	CASSPRPPGQGEETQYF
.	TRBV11-3	.	TRBJ1-1	TGTGCCAGCAGCTTCCAGGGGATGAACACTGAAGCTTTCTTT	CASSFQGMNTEAFF
.	TRBV3-1/TRBV3-2	.	TRBJ1-6	TGTGCCAGCAGCCACCGACAGGACGATTCACCCCTCCACTTT	CASSHRQDDSPLHF
.	TRBV28	TRBD1	TRBJ1-1	TGTGCCAGCAGTCATGGGGACAGGGGGACTGAAGCTTTCTTT	CASSHGDRGTEAFF
.	TRBV5-4	.	TRBJ2-7	TGTGCCAGCAGCTTGTCCCAGGGGCTGTCCTACGAGCAGTACTTC	CASSLSQGLSYEQYF
few	TRBV7-8	TRBD1	TRBJ2-2	TGTGCCAGCAGCCCTAGATGGACAGGCGCGAACACCGGGGAGCTGTTTTTT	CASSPRWTGANTGELFF
.	TRBV28	TRBD1	TRBJ1-5	TGTGCCAGCAGACACGGGACAGAGAATCAGCCCCAGCATTTT	CASRHGTENQPQHF
.	TRBV19	TRBD1	TRBJ1-1	TGTGCCAGTAGTACAGGGGGCACGGCTGAAGCTTTCTTT	CASSTGGTAEAFF
.	TRBV19	TRBD1	TRBJ1-5	TGTGCCAGTAGTATAGATCGGACAGGGCCCTATAGCAATCAGCCCCAGCATTTT	CASSIDRTGPYSNQPQHF
few	TRBV7-6	TRBD2	TRBJ2-7	TGTGCCAGCAGCTTAAAAGCGGGAGGGTCTTACGAGCAGTACTTC	CASSLKAGGSYEQYF
once	TRBV6-4	.	TRBJ1-2	TGTGCCAGCAGTCGCGAGGCGAACTATGGCTACACCTTC	CASSREANYGYTF
once	TRBV2	TRBD1	TRBJ2-4	TGTGCCAGCAGAGAAAATACAGGGGGCAAAAACATTCAGTACTTC	CASRENTGGKNIQYF
.	TRBV7-2	.	TRBJ1-5	TGTGCCAGCAGCTTCTTTGGCAGTAGCAATCAGCCCCAGCATTTT	CASSFFGSSNQPQHF
.	TRBV4-1	TRBD1	TRBJ1-3	TGCGCCAGCAGCCATCCGGGACAGGCTGGAAACACCATATATTTT	CASSHPGQAGNTIYF
.	TRBV10-2	.	TRBJ2-6	TGCGCCAGCAGTGAGCCGTACATGAGAGGGCCTGGGGCCAACGTCCTGACTTTC	CASSEPYMRGPGANVLTF
.	TRBV28	TRBD2	TRBJ2-1	TGTGCCAGCAGTTCCCTTCCTGGCGGGAGGGCATTGGGGGGGTCCTACAATGAGCAGTTCTTC	CASSSLPGGRALGGSYNEQFF
.	TRBV28	TRBD1	TRBJ2-1	TGTGCCAGCAGTCGACAGGGGGGGCCCCACAATGAGCAGTTCTTC	CASSRQGGPHNEQFF
once	TRBV24-1	TRBD1	TRBJ2-3	TGTGCCACCAGTGATGGACAGGGTCCGATCCTAGATACGCAGTATTTT	CATSDGQGPILDTQYF
.	TRBV6-5	TRBD1	TRBJ1-1	TGTGCCAGCCTGCTCGGACAGGCCGCCACTGAAGCTTTCTTT	CASLLGQAATEAFF